This T cell receptor beta chain emerged from a study of shared clonotypes between healthy human individuals. Profiled with immunoSEQ multiplex PCR; TCRdb holds only in-frame clones, not every one. The sample carries approximately 480,000 clones, about 75% recorded once. This TCR was sampled from a woman between 40 and 55 years old in good health. Some clones in this sample may be carry-over from other donors' samples. Sequencing was carried out using PBMCs.

CDR3 in amino acids: CASSIGGGGPEGQFF. CDR3 DNA sequence: TGTGCCAGTAGTATCGGCGGGGGCGGGCCCGAGGGGCAGTTCTTC. The chain employs TRBV19 and TRBJ2-1, with D maybe TRBD2 (7 bases). The length of the CDR3 is 15 residues. Germline V gives CDR1 LNHDA, CDR2 SQIVND (reference sequence). V was cut by 3 bases and J by 12 bases, with 21 bases left in between.